This T cell receptor beta chain was captured by sequencing in a study of blood T cell repertoires in COVID-19. In the study overall: T cells, B-cell-depleted T cells, or PBMCs supplied cDNA or gDNA.

The CDR3 runs 15 residues. The germline gives CDR1 SGHAT, CDR2 FQDESV (reference sequence). Profiled with immunoSEQ multiplex PCR; TCRdb holds only in-frame clones, not every one. Among more than 150,000 clones listed, approximately 79% were seen once. This clone was picked up one time. The germline gene is not matched at one end of the junction; a read error may be the cause. The receptor was derived from a man in his fifties or sixties who had recovered from COVID-19. Sequencing used peripheral blood. The chain combines TRBV11-1 with TRBJ2-1; 9 positions agree with TRBD2. The CDR3 reads CASSLGLASHNEQFF. DNA for the CDR3: TGTGCCAGCAGCCTGGGACTAGCCTCCCACAATGAGCAGTTCTTC.